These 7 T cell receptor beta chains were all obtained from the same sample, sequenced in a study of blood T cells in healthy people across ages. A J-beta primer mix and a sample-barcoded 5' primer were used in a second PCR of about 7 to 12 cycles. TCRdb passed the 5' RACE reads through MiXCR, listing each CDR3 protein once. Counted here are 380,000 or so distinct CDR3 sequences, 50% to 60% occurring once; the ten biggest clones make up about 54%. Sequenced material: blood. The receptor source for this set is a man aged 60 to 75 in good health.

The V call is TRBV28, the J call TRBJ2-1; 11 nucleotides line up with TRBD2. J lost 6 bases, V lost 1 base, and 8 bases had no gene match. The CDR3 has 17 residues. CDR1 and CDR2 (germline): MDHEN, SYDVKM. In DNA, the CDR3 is TGTGCCAGCAGTTTATCGGTACTAGCGGGAGTTTCCAATGAGCAGTTCTTC. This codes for CASSLSVLAGVSNEQFF. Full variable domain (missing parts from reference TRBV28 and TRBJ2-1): DVKVTQSSRYLVKRTGEKVFLECVQDMDHENMFWYRQDPGLGLRLIYFSYDVKMKEKGDIPEGYSVSREKKERFSLILESASTNQTSMYLCASSLSVLAGVSNEQFFGPGTRLTVL.

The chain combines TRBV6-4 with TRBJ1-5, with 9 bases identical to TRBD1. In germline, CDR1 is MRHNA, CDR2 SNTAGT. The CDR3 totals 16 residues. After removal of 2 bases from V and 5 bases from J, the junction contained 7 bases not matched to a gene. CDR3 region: CASSDPARTGDQPQHF. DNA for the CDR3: TGTGCCAGCAGTGACCCAGCCCGGACAGGGGATCAGCCCCAGCATTTT.

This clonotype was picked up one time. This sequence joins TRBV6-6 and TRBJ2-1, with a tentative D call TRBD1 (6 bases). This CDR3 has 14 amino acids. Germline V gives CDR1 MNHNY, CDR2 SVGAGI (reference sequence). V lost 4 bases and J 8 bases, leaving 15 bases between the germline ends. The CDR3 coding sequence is TGTGCCAGCAGTTGGGGCAGGGGTGTTGATGAGCAGTTCTTC. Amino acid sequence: CASSWGRGVDEQFF.

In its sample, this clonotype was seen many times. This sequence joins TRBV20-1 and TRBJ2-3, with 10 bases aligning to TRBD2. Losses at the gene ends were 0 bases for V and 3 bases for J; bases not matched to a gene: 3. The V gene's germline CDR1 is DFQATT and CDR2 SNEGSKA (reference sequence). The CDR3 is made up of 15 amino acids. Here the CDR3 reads CSAREPSGGTDTQYF. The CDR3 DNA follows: TGCAGTGCTAGAGAGCCTAGCGGGGGAACAGATACGCAGTATTTT.

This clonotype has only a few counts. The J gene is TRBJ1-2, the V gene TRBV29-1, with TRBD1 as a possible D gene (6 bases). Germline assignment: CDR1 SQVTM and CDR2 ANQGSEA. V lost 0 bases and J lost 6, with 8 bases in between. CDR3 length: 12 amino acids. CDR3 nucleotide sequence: TGCAGCGTTGAAGATCCAGGGGATGGCTACACCTTC. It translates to CSVEDPGDGYTF.

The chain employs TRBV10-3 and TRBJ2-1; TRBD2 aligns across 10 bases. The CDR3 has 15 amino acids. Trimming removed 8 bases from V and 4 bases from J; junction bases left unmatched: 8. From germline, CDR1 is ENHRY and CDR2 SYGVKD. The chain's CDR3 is CAIASGTSAYNEQFF. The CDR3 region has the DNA TGTGCCATCGCCTCCGGGACTAGCGCATACAATGAGCAGTTCTTC.

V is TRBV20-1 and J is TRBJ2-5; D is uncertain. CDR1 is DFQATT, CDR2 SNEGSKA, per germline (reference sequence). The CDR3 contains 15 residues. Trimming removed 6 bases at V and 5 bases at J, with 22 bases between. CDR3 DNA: TGCAGTGCCCTAGATAGGACCGGAGTTGTGGAGACCCAGTACTTC. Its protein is CSALDRTGVVETQYF.